This TCR beta chain derives from a study of CD8+CD57+ T cells in acquired aplastic anemia. CDR3 length equals 14 residues. Trimming cost V 0 bases and J 5 bases, with 11 bases left between them. Per the germline V gene, CDR1 is SGHRS and CDR2 is YFSETQ. It was genomic DNA that served as the template for profiling TCR beta VDJ and CDR3. TCRdb re-called the reads with MiXCR, one entry per CDR3 protein. The sample holds a few hundred thousand distinct CDR3 sequences, roughly 57% seen once. This TCR was recovered from a human donor in good health. The sequenced sample was sorted CD4+, CD8+, or CD8+CD57+ T cells (not recorded which) from PBMCs. The V call is TRBV5-1, the J call TRBJ1-2, with a tentative D call TRBD1 (6 bases). Here the CDR3 DNA reads TGCGCCAGCAGCTTGGAGGGACACCAGTATGGCTACACCTTC. It specifies CASSLEGHQYGYTF.